This T cell receptor beta chain was sequenced for a study of identical twins (dated by TCRdb to about 2016). Concerning the study at large: TCR alpha and beta repertoires from monozygotic twins, unrelated adults of various ages and cord blood were deep-sequenced to test whether fetal clonotypes persist. Replicate twin experiments were performed at different times using different library preparation protocols to rule out contamination.

This clonotype showed up many times. Its specific antigen is unknown. The record has no base qualities; no much larger clone is one base away. Receptors were amplified or captured by 5' RACE. The run used an Illumina HiSeq 2000. Template switching introduced a universal primer binding site; the final cDNA contained a unique molecular identifier, enabling accurate counting of TCR cDNA molecules. Specific primers in the conserved constant-segment region were used to synthesize first-strand cDNA for TCR alpha and beta chains. To control for contamination, each cDNA library was double barcoded with a SMART-Mk sample barcode plus Illumina barcodes. TruSeq adapter sequences and Illumina sample barcodes were added in two successive PCR steps. TCR alpha and beta cDNA libraries were sequenced on the Illumina HiSeq platform with custom primers. The study's own analysis went as follows. Raw reads were processed with MiGEC to extract unique molecular identifiers, and MiXCR was used to determine CDR3 positions. Recombination models were inferred per individual with the repgenHMM and IGoR tools using an EM algorithm. The tcR package in R was used for shared clonotype analysis, with sharing normalized by the product of cloneset sizes. To study raw recombination free of thymic and clonal selection effects, out-of-frame nonproductive sequences were analyzed. Clones were called with MiXCR by TCRdb after fastp trimmed the public reads at Q25, and only in-frame beta chains were retained. CDR3 protein duplicates are merged, each entry listing the most common genes and DNA. The V and J calls shown here were made by TCRdb, not taken from the authors' results. A total of 750,000 to 950,000 distinct CDR3 sequences appear in this sample, 9% to 15% of them only once. Around 1.5% of the sample belongs to the ten largest clones.

Counted from cysteine to phenylalanine, this CDR3 has 14 amino acids. Only the CDR3 region is kept as DNA, spanning 42 bases read in frame from base 1. V drops 7 bases and J drops 6 bases, leaving 18 bases in between. Points the paper makes about the study in general: Because the same donors could not be followed over many years, the conclusions relied on cross-sectional statistical analysis. Compared with coincidental sharing between unrelated individuals, out-of-frame TCR alpha sequences shared between twins showed an excess of sequences with low generation probability. Invariant T cells such as MAIT and iNKT could partly confound zero-insertion analyses, though diverse VJ usage argued against this for most clonotypes. In monozygotic twins, out-of-frame TCR alpha sharing was systematically underestimated by recombination models, although the models agreed with sharing between unrelated individuals. Abundant cord blood beta clonotypes had fewer insertions, young adult naive repertoires showed a similar but weaker trend, and memory repertoires showed no such trend. In beta out-of-frame sequences, excess twin sharing was weaker, because having fewer shared sequences lowered the signal-to-noise ratio.

All donors were healthy Caucasians. Three pairs of female monozygotic twins, all aged roughly 18 to 30 years, were included in the twin cohort. The RNA used for TCR libraries was isolated from peripheral blood mononuclear cells. The same data also contributed to another study, on yellow fever vaccine responses in identical twins. The second source states: According to the authors, the vaccine-induced T cell response in identical twins seemed to be partly convergent and partly specific to each individual. Focusing on identical twins, the study followed the T cell clones that responded to the vaccine, and did so with precision.

In this chain, TRBV12-3 or TRBV12-4 is recombined with TRBJ1-1; tentative D gene TRBD1, with 6 bases matching. The receptor's source is a woman aged 18-29 years in good health. Sequencing used PBMCs. The CDR3 loop reads CASNWEGVRAEAFF. DNA sequence: TGTGCCAGCAACTGGGAGGGGGTAAGGGCTGAAGCTTTCTTT.